A single sample is the source of the 19 T cell receptor beta chains below, sequenced in a study of shared clonotypes between healthy human individuals. The protocol was immunoSEQ multiplex PCR, while the TCRdb copy is restricted to in-frame clones and leaves out a portion. The data hold around 580,000 clones, with more than 95% observed a single time. Naive CD8 cells, CD45RO-negative and positively selected for CCR7, excluded terminally differentiated effector memory CD45RA+ cells. The specimen was naive CD8+ T cells sorted from blood. Every receptor here comes from a man under 40 in good health.

This clone has a single count. This sequence joins TRBV13 and TRBJ1-2; D is undetermined. V dropped 5 bases and J dropped 5 bases, with 12 bases sitting between them. Germline CDR1 and CDR2: PRHDT and FYEKMQ (reference sequence). The CDR3 spans 13 residues. The CDR3 loop is CASSLGKLYGYTF. The DNA for the CDR3 is TGTGCCAGCAGCCTCGGGAAATTATATGGCTACACCTTC.

The rearrangement uses TRBV27 and TRBJ1-2, with 10 bases aligning to TRBD1. Trimming at V came to 7 bases and at J to 5 bases, leaving 7 bases not matched to a gene. The CDR3 loop spans 14 amino acids. Germline CDR1 reads MNHEY; CDR2 reads SMNVEV (reference sequence). CDR3 in amino acids: CASTRTGGFYGYTF. The CDR3 bases are TGTGCCAGCACCAGGACAGGGGGTTTTTATGGCTACACCTTC.

The rearrangement links TRBV27 to TRBJ2-1; D gene ambiguous. V lost 0 bases to trimming and J lost 12 bases, with 12 bases between them. The CDR3 covers 13 residues. Germline assignment: CDR1 MNHEY and CDR2 SMNVEV (reference sequence). The CDR3 sequence: CASSLSQPRTQFF. Here the CDR3 DNA reads TGTGCCAGCAGTTTATCGCAACCGCGGACGCAGTTCTTC.

This chain uses TRBV4-3 with TRBJ2-1; D may be TRBD1 or TRBD2 (5 bases each). Germline V gene sequence: CDR1 LGHNA, CDR2 YSLEER. V lost 1 base and J lost 6, with 19 bases in between. The CDR3 runs to 17 residues. The CDR3 DNA is TGCGCCAGCAGCCAAGCAGCTCTCGGTGGGGCGGGCAATGAGCAGTTCTTC. It codes for CASSQAALGGAGNEQFF.

The chain links TRBV7-9 to TRBJ2-3; 9 bases are shared with TRBD2. CDR3 length: 15 residues. Germline CDR1 is SEHNR and CDR2 is FQNEAQ (reference sequence). The V and J ends lost 5 bases and 0 bases, in that order; junction bases with no gene match: 3. The CDR3 nucleotides are TGTGCCAGCAGCGGAACTAGCGGGAGCACAGATACGCAGTATTTT. It codes for CASSGTSGSTDTQYF.

V gene TRBV7-8 combines with J gene TRBJ2-1, with 13 bases aligning to TRBD2. The CDR3 covers 14 residues. The V gene end was trimmed by 5 bases and the J gene end by 10 bases; junction bases not matched to a gene: 5. Germline CDR1 is SGHVS and CDR2 is FQNEAQ. The CDR3 reads CASSPGLAGAEQFF. The DNA of the CDR3 is TGTGCCAGCAGCCCAGGACTAGCGGGAGCCGAGCAGTTCTTC.

The CDR3 is CASSQLSGGEEQYF. The CDR3 DNA reads as TGCGCCAGCAGCCAATTATCAGGGGGTGAGGAGCAGTACTTC. This sequence joins TRBV4-1 and TRBJ2-7, with 7 positions matching TRBD1. The germline gives CDR1 MGHRA, CDR2 YSYEKL. V gave up 2 bases and J gave up 7 bases; unmatched junction bases: 8. The CDR3 runs 14 residues.

The chain links TRBV7-6 to TRBJ2-7; 7 bases fit TRBD1. With V trimmed by 10 bases and J by 4 bases, 13 bases remained unmatched. CDR1 is SGHVS and CDR2 is FNYEAQ in the germline V gene. The CDR3 sequence is 14 residues long. The CDR3 nucleotides read TGTGCCACATCCCCCCCCACAGGGGCATACGAGCAGTACTTC. Translated: CATSPPTGAYEQYF.

The rearrangement joins TRBV28 to TRBJ2-6; D may match TRBD1 or TRBD2 (5 bases each). In germline, CDR1 is MDHEN, CDR2 SYDVKM. CDR3 size: 20 residues. The V and J ends lost 5 bases and 0 bases respectively, with 23 bases between them. The CDR3 spells CASSRLEGQGFLSGANVLTF. As DNA, the CDR3 is TGTGCCAGCAGTCGCCTTGAGGGTCAGGGCTTCCTCTCTGGGGCCAACGTCCTGACTTTC.

The genes are TRBV7-8 and TRBJ2-1, with D perhaps given as TRBD1 or TRBD2 (5 bases each). Germline V lookup: CDR1 SGHVS, CDR2 FQNEAQ. Trimming took 6 bases from V and 2 from J, leaving 11 bases between them. The CDR3 covers 14 residues. CDR3 residues: CASRTGTPYNEQFF. DNA for the CDR3: TGTGCCAGCAGAACCGGGACCCCCTACAATGAGCAGTTCTTC.

The rearrangement joins TRBV5-4 to TRBJ2-1; TRBD1 aligns across 7 bases. V lost 0 bases to trimming and J lost 7 bases; unmatched junction nucleotides: 4. CDR1 and CDR2 from the germline V gene are SGHNT and YYREEE (reference sequence). CDR3 length: 14 amino acids. The CDR3 DNA sequence: TGTGCCAGCAGCTTGGGCCTGACAGGGAATGAGCAGTTCTTC. Translation gives CASSLGLTGNEQFF.

Only one count was recorded for this clone. This chain uses TRBV28 with TRBJ2-2; 7 positions match TRBD1. The germline V gene has CDR1 MDHEN and CDR2 SYDVKM. The CDR3 contains 14 residues. V shed 8 bases, J shed 3 bases, and the junction held 6 bases outside the gene matches. The DNA of the CDR3 is TGTGCCAGCCGTACAGGGGCCTACACCGGGGAGCTGTTTTTT. Amino acids: CASRTGAYTGELFF.

The V and J genes are TRBV14 and TRBJ2-2; D uncertain. Germline V CDR1 and CDR2: SGHDN, FVKESK. The length of the CDR3 is 16 residues. Trimming took off 0 bases at V and 3 bases at J, with 11 bases between the two ends. In nucleotides, the CDR3 is TGTGCCAGCAGCCAAGATATGTTAGTTTACACCGGGGAGCTGTTTTTT. It encodes CASSQDMLVYTGELFF.

V and J are TRBV11-2 and TRBJ2-7, with D perhaps assigned TRBD1 or TRBD2 (5 bases each). The CDR3 runs 18 residues. Germline V CDR1 and CDR2: SGHAT, FQNNGV. V gave up 5 bases and J gave up 5 bases, with 28 bases separating them. The CDR3 spells CASSASPGTKARWDEQYF. The CDR3 DNA reads TGTGCCAGCAGCGCCTCCCCCGGGACCAAAGCTAGGTGGGACGAGCAGTACTTC.

The chain couples TRBV7-6 to TRBJ2-7, with 9 nucleotides matching TRBD1. This CDR3 is built from 14 residues. Germline CDR1 reads SGHVS; CDR2 reads FNYEAQ. V was pared by 4 bases and J by 3 bases, with 4 bases of the junction left unmatched. The CDR3 protein is CASSSRTGDYEQYF. The DNA of the CDR3 is TGTGCCAGCAGCTCAAGGACAGGGGACTACGAGCAGTACTTC.

The V gene is TRBV20-1, the J gene TRBJ2-1, with D possibly TRBD2 on 5 matching bases. V was shortened by 1 base and J by 13 bases, with 11 bases between the two germline ends. The germline gives CDR1 DFQATT, CDR2 SNEGSKA (reference sequence). This CDR3 has 11 residues. The CDR3 DNA follows: TGCAGTGCTAGAGTTGAAACTAGTCAGTTCTTC. Encoded protein: CSARVETSQFF.

This chain connects TRBV20-1 to TRBJ1-6; D not certain. V lost 3 bases and J 9 bases, leaving 6 bases between the germline ends. The CDR3 has 11 residues. Germline lookup yields CDR1 DFQATT and CDR2 SNEGSKA (reference sequence). The CDR3 loop is CSASWGSPLHF. The CDR3, as DNA: TGCAGTGCTAGTTGGGGTTCACCCCTCCACTTT.

The chain combines TRBV7-8 with TRBJ2-7; no clear D. V lost 4 bases, J lost 4 bases, and 11 bases lay in between. Germline-derived CDR1 and CDR2 are SGHVS and FQNEAQ. There are 13 residues in the CDR3. This chain's CDR3 is CASSSSGSYEQYF. The CDR3 DNA is TGTGCCAGCAGCTCCTCCGGGTCTTACGAGCAGTACTTC. Combining the CDR3 with reference TRBV7-8 and TRBJ2-7 gives the whole variable domain GAGVSQSPRYKVAKRGQDVALRCDPISGHVSLFWYQQALGQGPEFLTYFQNEAQLDKSGLPSDRFFAERPEGSVSTLKIQRTQQEDSAVYLCASSSSGSYEQYFGPGTRLTVT.

The chain is built from TRBV5-1 and TRBJ2-5, with 8 bases that match TRBD1. In germline, CDR1 is SGHRS, CDR2 YFSETQ. V shed 0 bases, J shed 1 base, and the junction held 8 bases outside the gene matches. CDR3 length: 17 amino acids. The CDR3 nucleotides are TGCGCCAGCAGCTTGGCCCGAGGCAGGGGGCTCCAAGAGACCCAGTACTTC. It yields the protein CASSLARGRGLQETQYF.